A single sample is the source of the 12 T cell receptor beta chains below, sequenced in a study of breast tumors, draining lymph nodes, adjacent tissues. Using its own MiXCR run on the multiplex PCR reads, TCRdb lists one record per CDR3 protein. The repertoire has under 70,000 distinct CDR3 sequences, 43% of them found once; the top ten carry about 8.4%. The sequenced material came from breast tumor tissue. The source is a female donor with breast cancer. Some clones in this sample may be carry-over from other donors' samples.

The chain is built from TRBV6-4 and TRBJ1-5; tentatively, D is TRBD1 (5 bases). This CDR3 is built from 18 residues. V lost 5 bases and J 9 bases, leaving 29 bases between the germline ends. Germline V gene data show CDR1 as MRHNA and CDR2 as SNTAGT. The CDR3 DNA follows: TGTGCCAGCAGTCCTTCAGGGTTCGAGGAACACCGGGGAGGGCCCCAGCATTTT. It encodes CASSPSGFEEHRGGPQHF.

The chain links TRBV19 to TRBJ1-6; tentatively, D is TRBD1 (6 bases). Germline CDR1 LNHDA, CDR2 SQIVND (reference sequence). Trimming cost V 3 bases and J 7 bases, with 7 bases left between them. The length of the CDR3 is 13 residues. DNA for the CDR3: TGTGCCAGTAGTATTCAGGGGAATTCACCCCTCCACTTT. Protein product: CASSIQGNSPLHF.

As for this clonotype: The junction shows a germline mismatch at one end, possibly a read error. The J gene is TRBJ2-5, the V gene TRBV7-8, with D perhaps TRBD1 (6 bases). The germline gives CDR1 SGHVS, CDR2 FQNEAQ. The CDR3 length is 14 residues. The CDR3 region has the DNA TGTGCCAGCAGCTCAGGATGGGGACAAGAGACCCGGTACTTC. Protein product: CASSSGWGQETRYF. The entire variable domain, with the rest obtained from reference TRBV7-8 and TRBJ2-5, is as follows: GAGVSQSPRYKVAKRGQDVALRCDPISGHVSLFWYQQALGQGPEFLTYFQNEAQLDKSGLPSDRFFAERPEGSVSTLKIQRTQQEDSAVYLCASSSGWGQETRYFGPGTRLLVL.

The chain carries TRBV4-1 and TRBJ2-6, with D possibly being TRBD2 (5 bases). Trimming took 2 bases from V and 3 from J, leaving 11 bases between them. Germline lookup yields CDR1 MGHRA and CDR2 YSYEKL. CDR3 size: 16 residues. CDR3 in amino acids: CASSQRRGSGANVLTF. The CDR3 DNA sequence: TGCGCCAGCAGCCAACGGCGTGGGAGTGGGGCCAACGTCCTGACTTTC.

The V call is TRBV11-2, the J call TRBJ2-2; 7 bases align to TRBD2. This CDR3 region has 15 residues. Germline trimming cut 0 bases from V and 6 bases from J; bases unmatched to any gene: 4. Germline V lookup: CDR1 SGHAT, CDR2 FQNNGV. Here the CDR3 reads CASSLEPSGSGELFF. Here the CDR3 DNA reads TGTGCCAGCAGCTTAGAACCTAGCGGTTCCGGGGAGCTGTTTTTT.

This clonotype was picked up many times. J is TRBJ2-1 and V is TRBV11-2; D may be TRBD1 (6 bases). Trimming cost V 4 bases and J 2 bases, with 12 bases left between them. CDR3 length: 15 residues. In germline, CDR1 is SGHAT, CDR2 FQNNGV. CDR3 sequence: CASSSDRRTYNEQFF. CDR3 nucleotides: TGTGCCAGCAGCTCAGACAGGAGAACCTACAATGAGCAGTTCTTC.

There are many counts of this clonotype. The V and J genes are TRBV5-1 and TRBJ2-5, with TRBD2 matching over 7 bases. Unmatched junction bases numbered 14, after V lost 3 bases and J lost 0 bases. The CDR3 consists of 18 residues. Per the germline V gene, CDR1 is SGHRS and CDR2 is YFSETQ. Written as DNA, the CDR3 is TGCGCCAGCAGCTCCGGGACTAACTACGACCTATACCAAGAGACCCAGTACTTC. Its protein product is CASSSGTNYDLYQETQYF.

Concerning this clonotype itself: The junction differs from germline at one of its ends, possibly a read error. This sequence joins TRBV2 and TRBJ1-4; 7 bases fit TRBD1. CDR1 and CDR2 from the germline V gene are SNHLY and FYNNEI. The CDR3 sequence is 14 residues long. CDR3 in amino acids: CASSRQGANEKLFF. The DNA for the CDR3 is TGTGCCAGCAGTCGACAGGGCGCTAACGAAAAACTGTTTTTT.

This clonotype was picked up many times. With a much larger clone just one base away, this may be a read error. The chain recombines TRBV5-8 with TRBJ2-1; D gene uncertain. This CDR3 comprises 15 residues. The germline gives CDR1 SGHTS, CDR2 YDEGEE. V was trimmed by 0 bases and J by 0 bases, leaving 7 bases between them. CDR3 coding DNA: TGTGCCAGCAGCTTGGACGGAACCTCCTACAATGAGCAGTTCTTC. It yields the protein CASSLDGTSYNEQFF. The full variable domain, completed using reference TRBV5-8 and TRBJ2-1, is EAGVTQSPTHLIKTRGQQATLRCSPISGHTSVYWYQQALGLGLQFLLWYDEGEERNRGNFPPRFSGRQFPNYSSELNVNALELEDSALYLCASSLDGTSYNEQFFGPGTRLTVL.

This clonotype was found many times. This rearrangement joins TRBV6-2 or TRBV6-3 to TRBJ1-2, with 11 nucleotides matching TRBD1. V trimming: 5 bases; J trimming: 8 bases; junction bases outside the gene matches: 13. In germline, CDR1 is MNHEY, CDR2 SVGEGT. This CDR3 region has 16 residues. DNA for the CDR3: TGTGCCAGCAGTCACCCCGGGACAGGGGGTTTGTGGGGCTACACCTTC. Its protein is CASSHPGTGGLWGYTF.

This clonotype was observed many times. The chain is built from TRBV15 and TRBJ1-1; D possibly corresponds to TRBD1 (6 bases). The CDR3 runs to 14 residues. The germline gives CDR1 LNHNV, CDR2 YYDKDF (reference sequence). V was clipped by 6 bases and J by 4 bases, with 15 bases between them. As DNA, the CDR3 is TGTGCCACCAGTCCGGCAGGGGCTGGCACTGAAGCTTTCTTT. It codes for CATSPAGAGTEAFF.

This clonotype was detected many times. This chain's CDR3 is CASRAGGLGSNEQFF. Here the CDR3 DNA reads TGTGCCAGCAGAGCGGGAGGTCTCGGATCCAATGAGCAGTTCTTC. The rearrangement links TRBV5-4 to TRBJ2-1; 9 bases align to TRBD2. Germline CDR1 SGHNT, CDR2 YYREEE (reference sequence). The CDR3 length is 15 residues. Trimming at V came to 5 bases and at J to 6 bases, leaving 9 bases not matched to a gene.